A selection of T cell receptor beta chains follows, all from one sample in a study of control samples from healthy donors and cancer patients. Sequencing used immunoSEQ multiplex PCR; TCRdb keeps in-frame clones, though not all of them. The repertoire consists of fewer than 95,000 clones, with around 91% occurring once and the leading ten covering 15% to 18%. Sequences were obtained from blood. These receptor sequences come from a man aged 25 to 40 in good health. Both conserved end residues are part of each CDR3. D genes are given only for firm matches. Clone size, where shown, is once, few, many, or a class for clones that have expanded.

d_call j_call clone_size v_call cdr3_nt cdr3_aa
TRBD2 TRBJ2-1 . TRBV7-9 TGTGCCAGCAGCCCACGGAGCGGGAGATTATTCGATGAGCAGTTCTTC CASSPRSGRLFDEQFF
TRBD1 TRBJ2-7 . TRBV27 TGTGCCAGCAGTTTTGGGGGGACAGGGGGCGACGAGCAGTACTTC CASSFGGTGGDEQYF
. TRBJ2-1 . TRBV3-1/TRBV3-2 TGTGCCAGCAGCCAAGCCCCCCCTAGACTGGTGAGCTCCTACAATGAGCAGTTCTTC CASSQAPPRLVSSYNEQFF
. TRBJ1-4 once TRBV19 TGTGCCAGTAGTGTTCCGGGAAAGGGTAATGAAAAACTGTTTTTT CASSVPGKGNEKLFF
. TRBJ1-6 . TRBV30 TGTGCCTGGAGGACGGGTCCCCCCAATTCACCCCTCCACTTT CAWRTGPPNSPLHF
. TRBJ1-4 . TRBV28 TGTGCCAGCAGTTTATGGCAGGCAAGGGCCGAAAAACTGTTTTTT CASSLWQARAEKLFF
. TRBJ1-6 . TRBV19 TGTGCCAGTAGTATAAGGGGCCCAGGGGATTCACCCCTCCACTTT CASSIRGPGDSPLHF
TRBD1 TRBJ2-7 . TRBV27 TGTGCCAGCAGGGGACAGGGGAGTGACGAGCAGTACTTC CASRGQGSDEQYF
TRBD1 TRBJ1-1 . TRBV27 TGTGCCAGCAAAAGGGGGCTCAACACTGAAGCTTTCTTT CASKRGLNTEAFF
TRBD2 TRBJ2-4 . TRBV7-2 TGTGCCAGCAGCTTAGTACTAGCGGGAACGATTTTAGCCAAAAACATTCAGTACTTC CASSLVLAGTILAKNIQYF
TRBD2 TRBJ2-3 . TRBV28 TGTGCCAGCAGTTTAGCTAGCGGGGGGGCCGCCACGCAGTATTTT CASSLASGGAATQYF
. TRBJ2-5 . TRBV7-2 TGTGCCAGCAGCTCCCAGGGGGGGGGAGAGACCCAGTACTTC CASSSQGGGETQYF
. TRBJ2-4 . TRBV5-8 TGTGCCAGCAGCTTGGGGGACCCAAGGGACATTCAGTACTTC CASSLGDPRDIQYF
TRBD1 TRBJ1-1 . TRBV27 TGTGCCAGCAGTTTAGGGACAGGGTACAACACTGAAGCTTTCTTT CASSLGTGYNTEAFF
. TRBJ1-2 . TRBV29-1 TGCAGCGTTGTTGGAGGGATCTATGGCTACACCTTC CSVVGGIYGYTF
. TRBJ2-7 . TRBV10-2 TGCGCCAGCAGTGAGCCCGGGGTCTACGAGCAGTACTTC CASSEPGVYEQYF
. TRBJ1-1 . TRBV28 TGTGCCAGCAGTTTATCCAGGGGGAACACTGAAGCTTTCTTT CASSLSRGNTEAFF
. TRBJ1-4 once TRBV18 TGTGCCAGCTCACCACCACAGGGTGAGAGGGAAAAACTGTTTTTT CASSPPQGEREKLFF
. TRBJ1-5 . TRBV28 TGTGCCAGCAGCGCCAGGGACTATAGCAATCAGCCCCAGCATTTT CASSARDYSNQPQHF
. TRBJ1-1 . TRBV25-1 TGTGCCAGCAGTGGGCAGAGGTTCACTGAAGCTTTCTTT CASSGQRFTEAFF
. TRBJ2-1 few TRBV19 TGTGCCAGTAGTATCGGACAAGGGTACAATGAGCAGTTCTTC CASSIGQGYNEQFF
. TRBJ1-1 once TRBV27 TGTGCCAGCAGTCCACCAGGGCTAATGAACACTGAAGCTTTCTTT CASSPPGLMNTEAFF
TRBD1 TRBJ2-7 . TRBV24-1 TGTGCCACCAGTTCGACAGGGTCCCACGAGCAGTACTTC CATSSTGSHEQYF
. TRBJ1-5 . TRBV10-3 TGTGCCATCAGTGAGTCGGAAGGGGACAATCAGCCCCAGCATTTT CAISESEGDNQPQHF
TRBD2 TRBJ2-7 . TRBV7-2 TGTGCCAGCAGCTCTTCTAGCGGTCCCTACGAGCAGTACTTC CASSSSSGPYEQYF
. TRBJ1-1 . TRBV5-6 TGTGCCAGCAGGGAAGGGATATTGAACACTGAAGCTTTCTTT CASREGILNTEAFF
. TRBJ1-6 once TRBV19 TGTGCCAGTAGTAGCCGCAGTCGCTCCTATAATTCACCCCTCCACTTT CASSSRSRSYNSPLHF
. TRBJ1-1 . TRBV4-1 TGCGCCAGCAGCCAACCCCCTTCTACAGGGTTCACTGAAGCTTTCTTT CASSQPPSTGFTEAFF
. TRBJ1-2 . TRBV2 TGTGCCAGCACCCCCCAGGGGCGGGGCTACACCTTC CASTPQGRGYTF
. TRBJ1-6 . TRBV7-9 TGTGCCAGCAGCTTGACAGTTAATTCACCCCTCCACTTT CASSLTVNSPLHF
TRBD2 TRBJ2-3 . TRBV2 TGTGCCAGCAGTCCCTCTTCCGGGACTAGCGGGGGGGAGATAGATACGCAGTATTTT CASSPSSGTSGGEIDTQYF
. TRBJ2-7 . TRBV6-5 TGTGCCCACCGCACGGTTGCCGAGCAGTACTTC CAHRTVAEQYF
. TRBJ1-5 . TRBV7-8 TGTGCCAGCAGCCAAGGGATTGGCCTCAATCAGCCCCAGCATTTT CASSQGIGLNQPQHF
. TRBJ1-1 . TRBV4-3 TGCGCCAGCAGCAGGGGCAGGGACACTGAAGCTTTCTTT CASSRGRDTEAFF
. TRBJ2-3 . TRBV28 TGTGCCAGCGCCTTTCAGGGGATCGGGGGACAAGGCTCGCAGTATTTT CASAFQGIGGQGSQYF
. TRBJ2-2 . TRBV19 TGTGCCAGTAGTGATGGCAGCCGTCACACCGGGGAGCTGTTTTTT CASSDGSRHTGELFF